Described below is a single TCR beta chain sequence and its context. One base separates it from a far larger clone, so it is likely a read error. The length of the CDR3 is 17 residues. The germline V gene has CDR1 MDHEN and CDR2 SYDVKM. J lost 10 bases, V lost 5 bases, and 17 bases had no gene match. TCRs underwent about 22 PCR cycles of amplification with a constant-region primer and V-primer adapter. Each CDR3 protein is one row after TCRdb ran MiXCR on the reads. Here the sample spans some 52,000 distinct CDR3 sequences, around a third being singletons. The sample comes from a study of low-dose radiotherapy and immunotherapy resistance in tumors. The sample's time point: after trial treatment. The treatment was: LDRT plus nivolumab, ipilimumab, low-dose cyclophosphamide and aspirin (RACIN trial).

The clonotype was recovered from a male donor with rectosigmoid adenocarcinoma. This rearrangement joins TRBV28 to TRBJ2-1; TRBD1 matches at 10 bases. The sample was PBMCs, taken after low-dose radiotherapy plus immunotherapy. CDR3 sequence reads: CASSPIVGGTGDYEQFF. The DNA of the CDR3 is TGTGCCAGCAGTCCGATTGTGGGGGGGACAGGGGACTACGAGCAGTTCTTC.